The 15 T cell receptor beta chains below all came from one sample that was sequenced in a study of cytotoxic CD8 clonotypes in ibrutinib-treated CLL. Assay used: immunoSEQ multiplex PCR; TCRdb lists only in-frame clones, some missing. The data contain roughly 29,000 clones, 70% to 80% of them seen just once; the ten biggest clones take up 40% to 60%. The starting material was PBMCs, obtained after 36 months of ibrutinib treatment. The receptors here all came from a human donor with chronic lymphocytic leukemia.

The chain carries TRBV5-6 and TRBJ1-5; the D is unclear. This CDR3 region has 15 residues. Germline V gives CDR1 SGHDT, CDR2 YYEEEE. V was shortened by 2 bases and J by 0 bases, with 9 bases between the two germline ends. The CDR3 sequence: CASSLEGYSNQPQHF. The CDR3 region has the DNA TGTGCCAGCAGCTTAGAAGGGTATAGCAATCAGCCCCAGCATTTT.

The V gene is TRBV4-2, the J gene TRBJ1-1, with D perhaps TRBD1 (5 bases). The germline V gene encodes CDR1 LGHNA and CDR2 YNFKEQ. V was clipped by 4 bases and J by 4 bases, with 10 bases between them. The CDR3 has 13 residues. The CDR3 loop reads CASSPDSRTEAFF. The CDR3 DNA sequence: TGTGCCAGCAGCCCAGACAGTCGCACTGAAGCTTTCTTT.

The chain uses TRBV5-1 and TRBJ1-1; possible D gene TRBD1, 5 bases. Germline CDR1 reads SGHRS; CDR2 reads YFSETQ. The CDR3 length is 14 residues. Deletions cut 0 bases from V and 4 bases from J, with 10 bases between. The CDR3 coding sequence is TGCGCCAGCAGCTTGGGGTACGGGGGCACTGAAGCTTTCTTT. Its protein product is CASSLGYGGTEAFF.

This clone came up a few times. The V and J genes are TRBV6-5 and TRBJ1-5; TRBD1 aligns across 8 bases. J was trimmed by 7 bases and V by 6 bases; bases with no gene match: 11. The CDR3 sequence is 15 residues long. Germline CDR1 reads MNHEY; CDR2 reads SVGAGI. DNA of the CDR3: TGTGCCAGCAGCCCCCGGACAGGGAGGTACCAGCCCCAGCATTTT. It codes for CASSPRTGRYQPQHF.

The chain is built from TRBV18 and TRBJ2-7; perhaps D is TRBD1 or TRBD2 (5 bases each). Trimming removed 0 bases from V and 2 bases from J, with 11 bases in between. Germline lookup yields CDR1 KGHSH and CDR2 LQKENI. The CDR3 contains 15 residues. CDR3 in amino acids: CASSPPGTVTYEQYF. CDR3 sequence (DNA): TGTGCCAGCTCACCACCAGGGACGGTGACCTACGAGCAGTACTTC.

CDR3: CASSRLAGENIQYF. The CDR3 DNA is TGTGCCAGCAGCCGGCTAGCGGGGGAAAACATTCAGTACTTC. The chain employs TRBV14 and TRBJ2-4; 10 positions match TRBD2. This CDR3 comprises 14 residues. Trimming at V came to 4 bases and at J to 5 bases, leaving 2 bases not matched to a gene. Germline V gives CDR1 SGHDN, CDR2 FVKESK.

The chain combines TRBV7-3 with TRBJ2-1; D is ambiguous. The V gene lost 4 bases and the J gene lost 5 bases, with 9 bases spanning the gap. Germline V gene sequence: CDR1 SGHTA, CDR2 FQGTGA. The CDR3 has 13 amino acids. CDR3 nucleotides: TGTGCCAGCAGCTCCAATAGAGACAATGAGCAGTTCTTC. Amino acids: CASSSNRDNEQFF.

V usage is TRBV5-6 and J usage is TRBJ1-1; D gene ambiguous. CDR1 and CDR2 from the germline V gene are SGHDT and YYEEEE. V lost 2 bases, J lost 3 bases, and 8 bases lay in between. The CDR3 has 13 amino acids. The CDR3 sequence: CASSFLDYTEAFF. For the CDR3, the DNA is TGTGCCAGCAGCTTCTTGGATTACACTGAAGCTTTCTTT.

This sequence joins TRBV4-1 and TRBJ1-3; D ambiguous. V shed 5 bases and J shed 0 bases, with 2 bases lying between them. The V gene's germline CDR1 is MGHRA and CDR2 YSYEKL. This CDR3 region has 12 residues. The CDR3 region has the DNA TGCGCCAGCAGCTTCTCTGGAAACACCATATATTTT. It is translated as CASSFSGNTIYF.

The chain combines TRBV10-3 with TRBJ1-2, with D perhaps matching TRBD1 (5 bases). The V end was cut by 2 bases, the J end by 7 bases, with 17 bases between. Germline CDR1 reads ENHRY; CDR2 reads SYGVKD. The CDR3 sequence is 15 residues long. CDR3 DNA sequence: TGTGCCATCAGTGAGGAAGTGGGACGGTTTAGTGGCTACACCTTC. It specifies CAISEEVGRFSGYTF.

The rearrangement links TRBV19 to TRBJ1-5; D possibly corresponds to TRBD1 (5 bases). The CDR3 runs to 18 residues. V was cut by 2 bases and J by 1 base, with 18 bases left in between. CDR1 is LNHDA and CDR2 is SQIVND in the germline V gene (reference sequence). CDR3 nucleotides: TGTGCCAGTAGTATATGGGTTGGCAGGGAGCAGAGCAATCAGCCCCAGCATTTT. Encoded protein: CASSIWVGREQSNQPQHF.

Only a few counts were recorded for this clone. This chain uses TRBV6-5 with TRBJ1-5; D gene unclear. CDR1 is MNHEY, CDR2 SVGAGI, per germline. V shed 5 bases and J shed 2 bases, with 10 bases lying between them. The CDR3 has 14 amino acids. CDR3 sequence reads: CASSKGGGNQPQHF. CDR3 nucleotide sequence: TGTGCCAGCAGTAAGGGCGGTGGCAATCAGCCCCAGCATTTT.

This clone has a single count. In DNA form, the CDR3 reads TGCGCCAGCAGCCAAGGGGGGTTCGCAACTAATGAAAAACTGTTTTTT. As protein: CASSQGGFATNEKLFF. The chain joins TRBV4-3 to TRBJ1-4; D may be TRBD1 (5 bases). Trimming took off 1 base at V and 0 bases at J, with 9 bases between the two ends. The CDR3 has 16 amino acids. CDR1 and CDR2 from the germline V gene are LGHNA and YSLEER.

The chain joins TRBV6-1 to TRBJ1-6, with D unclear. The CDR3 covers 18 residues. The germline CDR1 and CDR2 sequences are MNHNS and SASEGT. Trimming removed 0 bases from V and 1 base from J, with 13 bases in between. DNA for the CDR3: TGTGCCAGCAGTGAAGCCATCGGCGGCAGATCCTATAATTCACCCCTCCACTTT. Translating it yields CASSEAIGGRSYNSPLHF.

The V and J genes are TRBV5-1 and TRBJ1-5; 10 bases line up with TRBD1. The CDR3 loop spans 14 amino acids. CDR1 and CDR2 (germline): SGHRS, YFSETQ. After removal of 4 bases from V and 6 bases from J, the junction contained 4 bases not matched to a gene. In DNA form, the CDR3 reads TGCGCCAGCAGCCCTGGACAGGGGGGTCAGCCCCAGCATTTT. It specifies CASSPGQGGQPQHF. The full variable domain, in which reference TRBV5-1 and TRBJ1-5 provide the parts outside the CDR3, is KAGVTQTPRYLIKTRGQQVTLSCSPISGHRSVSWYQQTPGQGLQFLFEYFSETQRNKGNFPGRFSGRQFSNSRSEMNVSTLELGDSALYLCASSPGQGGQPQHFGDGTRLSIL.